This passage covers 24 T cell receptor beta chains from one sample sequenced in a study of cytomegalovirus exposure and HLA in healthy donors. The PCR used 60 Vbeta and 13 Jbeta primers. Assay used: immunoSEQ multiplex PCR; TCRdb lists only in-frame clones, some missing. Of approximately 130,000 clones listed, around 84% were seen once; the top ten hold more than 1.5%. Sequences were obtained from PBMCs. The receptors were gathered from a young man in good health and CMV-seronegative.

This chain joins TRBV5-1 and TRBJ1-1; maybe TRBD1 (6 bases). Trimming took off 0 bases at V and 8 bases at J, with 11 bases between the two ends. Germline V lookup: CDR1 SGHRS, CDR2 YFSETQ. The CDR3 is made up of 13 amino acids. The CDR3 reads CASSLERGKEAFF. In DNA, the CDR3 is TGCGCCAGCAGCTTGGAAAGGGGGAAGGAAGCTTTCTTT. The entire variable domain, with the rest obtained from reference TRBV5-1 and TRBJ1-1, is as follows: KAGVTQTPRYLIKTRGQQVTLSCSPISGHRSVSWYQQTPGQGLQFLFEYFSETQRNKGNFPGRFSGRQFSNSRSEMNVSTLELGDSALYLCASSLERGKEAFFGQGTRLTVV.

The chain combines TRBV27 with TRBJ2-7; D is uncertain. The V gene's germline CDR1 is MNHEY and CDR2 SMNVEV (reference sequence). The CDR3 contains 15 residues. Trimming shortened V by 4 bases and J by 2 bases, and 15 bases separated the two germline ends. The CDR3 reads CASSSPGSFPYEQYF. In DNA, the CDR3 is TGTGCCAGCAGTTCTCCGGGTTCTTTCCCCTACGAGCAGTACTTC.

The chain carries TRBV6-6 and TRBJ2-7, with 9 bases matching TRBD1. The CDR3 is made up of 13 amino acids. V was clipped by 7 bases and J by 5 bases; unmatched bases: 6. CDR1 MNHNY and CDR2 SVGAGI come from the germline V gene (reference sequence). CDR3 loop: CASTPGQGHEQYF. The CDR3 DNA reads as TGTGCCAGCACCCCGGGACAGGGACACGAGCAGTACTTC.

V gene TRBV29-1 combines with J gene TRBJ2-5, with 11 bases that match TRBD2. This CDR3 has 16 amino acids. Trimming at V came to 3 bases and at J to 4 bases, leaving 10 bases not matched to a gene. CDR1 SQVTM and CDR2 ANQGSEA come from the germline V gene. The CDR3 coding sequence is TGCAGCGTTGATGGACTAGCGGGCTCGAAAAGAGAGACCCAGTACTTC. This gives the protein CSVDGLAGSKRETQYF.

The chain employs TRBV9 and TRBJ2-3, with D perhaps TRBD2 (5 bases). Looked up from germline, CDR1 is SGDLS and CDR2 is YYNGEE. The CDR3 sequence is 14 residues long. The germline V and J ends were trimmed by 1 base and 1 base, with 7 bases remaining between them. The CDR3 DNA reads TGTGCCAGCAGCGTACCCGGGGGCACAGATACGCAGTATTTT. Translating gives CASSVPGGTDTQYF.

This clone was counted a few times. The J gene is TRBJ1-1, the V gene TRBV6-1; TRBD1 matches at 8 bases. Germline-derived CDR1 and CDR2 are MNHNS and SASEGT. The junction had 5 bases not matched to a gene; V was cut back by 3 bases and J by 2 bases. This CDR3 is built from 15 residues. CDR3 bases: TGTGCCAGCAGTGACAGGGGGCGAGCAAACACTGAAGCTTTCTTT. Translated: CASSDRGRANTEAFF.

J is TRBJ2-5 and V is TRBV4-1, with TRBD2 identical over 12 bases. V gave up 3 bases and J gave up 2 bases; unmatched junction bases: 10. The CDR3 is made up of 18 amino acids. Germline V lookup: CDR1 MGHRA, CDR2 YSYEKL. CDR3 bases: TGCGCCAGCAGCCACCCTAGGACTAGCGGGGAGATGCAAGAGACCCAGTACTTC. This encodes CASSHPRTSGEMQETQYF.

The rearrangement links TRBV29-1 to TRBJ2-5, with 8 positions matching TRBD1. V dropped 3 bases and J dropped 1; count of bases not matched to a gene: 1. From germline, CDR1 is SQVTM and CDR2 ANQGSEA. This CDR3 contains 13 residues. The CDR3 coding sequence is TGCAGCGTTGACAGGGGGCCCCAAGAGACCCAGTACTTC. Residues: CSVDRGPQETQYF.

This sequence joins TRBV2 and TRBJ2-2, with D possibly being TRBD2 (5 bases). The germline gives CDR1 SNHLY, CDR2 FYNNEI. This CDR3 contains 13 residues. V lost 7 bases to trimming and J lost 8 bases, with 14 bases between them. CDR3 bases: TGTGCCAGCACGGCCCGGGATCGTGGGGAGCTGTTTTTT. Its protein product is CASTARDRGELFF.

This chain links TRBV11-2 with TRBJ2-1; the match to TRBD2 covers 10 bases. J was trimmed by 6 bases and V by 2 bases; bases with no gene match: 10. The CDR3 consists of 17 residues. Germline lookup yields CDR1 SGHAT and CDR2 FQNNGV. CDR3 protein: CASSLRIAGGRGNEQFF. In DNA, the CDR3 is TGTGCCAGCAGCTTACGAATAGCGGGGGGAAGGGGCAATGAGCAGTTCTTC.

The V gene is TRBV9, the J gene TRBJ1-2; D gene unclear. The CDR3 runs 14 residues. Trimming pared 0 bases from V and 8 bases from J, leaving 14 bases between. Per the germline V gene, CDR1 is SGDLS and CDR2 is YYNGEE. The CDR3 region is CASSVAHPTEGYTF. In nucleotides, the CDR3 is TGTGCCAGCAGCGTAGCTCACCCTACAGAAGGCTACACCTTC.

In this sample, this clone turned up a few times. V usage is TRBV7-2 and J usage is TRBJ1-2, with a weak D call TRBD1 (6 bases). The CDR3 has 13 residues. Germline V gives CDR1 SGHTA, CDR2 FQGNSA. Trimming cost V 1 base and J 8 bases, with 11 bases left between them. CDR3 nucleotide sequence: TGTGCCAGCAGCTTAGGGGGGCCAGAGGGCTACACCTTC. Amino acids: CASSLGGPEGYTF.

For the CDR3, the DNA is TGTGCCAGCAGTGAGGCCGTTGGGCCGAACACCGGGGAGCTGTTTTTT. It encodes CASSEAVGPNTGELFF. The chain couples TRBV2 to TRBJ2-2, with D unclear. The CDR3 runs 16 residues. Germline CDR1 SNHLY, CDR2 FYNNEI. V was cut by 3 bases and J by 0 bases, with 11 bases left in between.

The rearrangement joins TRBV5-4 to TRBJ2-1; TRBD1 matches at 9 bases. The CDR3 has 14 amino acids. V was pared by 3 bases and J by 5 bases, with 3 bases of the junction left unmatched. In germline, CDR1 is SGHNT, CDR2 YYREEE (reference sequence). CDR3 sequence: CASSSRTGDNEQFF. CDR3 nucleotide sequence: TGTGCCAGCAGCTCACGGACAGGGGACAATGAGCAGTTCTTC.

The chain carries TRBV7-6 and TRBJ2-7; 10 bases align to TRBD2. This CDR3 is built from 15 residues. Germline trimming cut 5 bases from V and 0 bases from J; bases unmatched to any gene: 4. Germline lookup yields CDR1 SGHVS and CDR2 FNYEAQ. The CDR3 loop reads CASSTQRGGSYEQYF. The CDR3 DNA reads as TGTGCCAGCAGCACTCAGCGGGGGGGCTCCTACGAGCAGTACTTC.

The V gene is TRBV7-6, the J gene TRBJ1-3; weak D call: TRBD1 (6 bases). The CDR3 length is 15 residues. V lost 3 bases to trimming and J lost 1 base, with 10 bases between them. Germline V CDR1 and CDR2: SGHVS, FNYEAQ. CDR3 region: CASSFATGSGNTIYF. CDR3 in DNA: TGTGCCAGCAGCTTTGCCACAGGGTCTGGAAACACCATATATTTT.

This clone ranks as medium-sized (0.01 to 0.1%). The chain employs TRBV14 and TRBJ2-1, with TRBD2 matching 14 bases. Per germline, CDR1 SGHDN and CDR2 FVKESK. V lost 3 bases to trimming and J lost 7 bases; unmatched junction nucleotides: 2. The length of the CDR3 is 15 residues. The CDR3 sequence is CASSQTSGGGNEQFF. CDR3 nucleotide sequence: TGTGCCAGCAGCCAGACTAGCGGGGGGGGGAATGAGCAGTTCTTC.

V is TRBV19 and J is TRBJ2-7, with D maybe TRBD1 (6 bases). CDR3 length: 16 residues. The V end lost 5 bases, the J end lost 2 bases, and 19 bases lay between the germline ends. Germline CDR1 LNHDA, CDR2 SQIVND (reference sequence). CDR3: CASSSLRQAVPYEQYF. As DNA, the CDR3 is TGTGCCAGTAGTTCCCTCCGACAGGCCGTACCCTACGAGCAGTACTTC.

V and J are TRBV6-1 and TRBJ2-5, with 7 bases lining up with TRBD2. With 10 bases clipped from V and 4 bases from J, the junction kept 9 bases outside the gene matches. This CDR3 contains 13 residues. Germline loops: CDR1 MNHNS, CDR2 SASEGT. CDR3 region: CAKAREEGETQYF. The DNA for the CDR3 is TGTGCCAAGGCCCGGGAGGAGGGAGAGACCCAGTACTTC.

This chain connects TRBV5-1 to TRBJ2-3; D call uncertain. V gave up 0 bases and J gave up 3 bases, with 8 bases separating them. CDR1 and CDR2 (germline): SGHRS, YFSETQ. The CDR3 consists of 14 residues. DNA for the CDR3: TGCGCCAGCAGCTTGGCCAGTTGGACAGATACGCAGTATTTT. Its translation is CASSLASWTDTQYF.

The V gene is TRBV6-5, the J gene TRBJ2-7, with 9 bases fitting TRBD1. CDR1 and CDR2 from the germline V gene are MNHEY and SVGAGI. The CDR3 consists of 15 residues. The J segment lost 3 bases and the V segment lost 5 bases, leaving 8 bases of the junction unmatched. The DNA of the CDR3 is TGTGCCAGCAGTCGCCCGGGACAGGGTGGCTACGAGCAGTACTTC. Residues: CASSRPGQGGYEQYF.

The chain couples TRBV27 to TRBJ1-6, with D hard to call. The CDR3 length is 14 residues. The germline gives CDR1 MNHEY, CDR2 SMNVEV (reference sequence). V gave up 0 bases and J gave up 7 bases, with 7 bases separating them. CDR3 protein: CASSLSRQNSPLHF. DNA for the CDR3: TGTGCCAGCAGTTTATCGAGACAAAATTCACCCCTCCACTTT.

CDR3 coding DNA: TGTGCCACCGGCCGGGGGAACTCCTACAATGAGCAGTTCTTC. The encoded protein is CATGRGNSYNEQFF. The V and J genes are TRBV27 and TRBJ2-1; the D gene is possibly TRBD2 (6 bases). Germline lookup yields CDR1 MNHEY and CDR2 SMNVEV (reference sequence). V lost 10 bases, J lost 0 bases, and 13 bases lay in between. This CDR3 region has 14 residues.

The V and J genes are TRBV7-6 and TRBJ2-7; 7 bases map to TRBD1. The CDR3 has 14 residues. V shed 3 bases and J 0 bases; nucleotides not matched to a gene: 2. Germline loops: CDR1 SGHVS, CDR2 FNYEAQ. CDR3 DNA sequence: TGTGCCAGCAGCTTCCGGGACAGCTCCTACGAGCAGTACTTC. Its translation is CASSFRDSSYEQYF. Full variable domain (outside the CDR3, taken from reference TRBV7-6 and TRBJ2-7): GAGVSQSPRYKVTKRGQDVALRCDPISGHVSLYWYRQALGQGPEFLTYFNYEAQQDKSGLPNDRFSAERPEGSISTLTIQRTEQRDSAMYRCASSFRDSSYEQYFGPGTRLTVT.